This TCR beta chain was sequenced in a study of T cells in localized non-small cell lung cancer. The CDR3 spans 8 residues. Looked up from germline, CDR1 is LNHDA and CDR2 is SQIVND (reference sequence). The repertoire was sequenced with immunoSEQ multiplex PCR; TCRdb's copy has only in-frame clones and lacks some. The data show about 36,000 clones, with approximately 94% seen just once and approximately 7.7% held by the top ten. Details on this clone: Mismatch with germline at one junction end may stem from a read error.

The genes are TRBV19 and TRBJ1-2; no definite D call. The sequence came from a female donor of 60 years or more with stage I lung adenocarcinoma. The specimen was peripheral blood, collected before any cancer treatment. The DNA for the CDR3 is TGTGCCAGTGGCTTCCGGGACTTC. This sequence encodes CASGFRDF.